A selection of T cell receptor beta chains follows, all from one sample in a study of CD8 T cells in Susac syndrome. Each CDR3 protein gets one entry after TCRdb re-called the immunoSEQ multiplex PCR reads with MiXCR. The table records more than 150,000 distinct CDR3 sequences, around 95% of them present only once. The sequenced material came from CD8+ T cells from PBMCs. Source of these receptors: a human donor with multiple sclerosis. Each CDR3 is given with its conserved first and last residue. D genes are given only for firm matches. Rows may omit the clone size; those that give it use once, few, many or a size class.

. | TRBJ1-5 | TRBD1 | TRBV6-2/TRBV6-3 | CASSAGTGIQPQHF | TGTGCCAGCAGTGCCGGGACAGGGATTCAGCCCCAGCATTTT
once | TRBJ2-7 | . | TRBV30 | CAWEQGVREQYF | TGTGCCTGGGAGCAGGGTGTGCGCGAGCAGTACTTC
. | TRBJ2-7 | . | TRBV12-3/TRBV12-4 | CASSFLDGVGEQYF | TGTGCCAGCAGTTTCCTAGATGGGGTAGGGGAGCAGTACTTC
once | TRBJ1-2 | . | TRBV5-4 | CASSLPASLGLNDGYTF | TGTGCCAGCAGCTTGCCGGCATCGCTGGGGCTTAACGATGGCTACACCTTC
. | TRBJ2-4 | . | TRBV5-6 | CASSRGQTLAKNIQYF | TGTGCCAGCAGCCGAGGACAGACCCTAGCCAAAAACATTCAGTACTTC
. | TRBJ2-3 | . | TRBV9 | CASSVEGVGDTQYF | TGTGCCAGCAGCGTCGAGGGGGTCGGGGATACGCAGTATTTT
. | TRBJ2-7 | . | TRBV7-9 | CASSLALGVSYEQYF | TGTGCCAGCAGCTTAGCGCTTGGGGTAAGCTACGAGCAGTACTTC
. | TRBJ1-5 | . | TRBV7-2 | CASSLSYPSGSDQPQHF | TGTGCCAGCAGCCTTAGTTATCCTTCGGGTTCAGATCAGCCCCAGCATTTT
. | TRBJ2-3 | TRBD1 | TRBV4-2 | CASSQEDRAGDTQYF | TGTGCCAGCAGCCAAGAAGACAGGGCAGGAGATACGCAGTATTTT
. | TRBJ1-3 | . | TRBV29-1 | CSVGGGSGNTIYF | TGCAGCGTTGGAGGTGGTTCAGGAAACACCATATATTTT
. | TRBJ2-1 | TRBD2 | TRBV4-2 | CASSLPLAGEDNEQFF | TGTGCCAGCAGCCTGCCACTAGCGGGGGAGGACAATGAGCAGTTCTTC
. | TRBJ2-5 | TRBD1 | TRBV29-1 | CSAGTGSAETQYF | TGCAGCGCTGGGACAGGGAGCGCAGAGACCCAGTACTTC
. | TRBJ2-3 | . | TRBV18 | CASSGQTRDTQYF | TGTGCCAGCTCAGGGCAGACGCGGGATACGCAGTATTTT
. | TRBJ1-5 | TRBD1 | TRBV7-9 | CASSSQGQPQHF | TGTGCCAGCAGCTCACAGGGGCAGCCCCAGCATTTT
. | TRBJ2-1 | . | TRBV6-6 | CASRGGDNEQFF | TGTGCCAGCCGGGGCGGGGACAATGAGCAGTTCTTC
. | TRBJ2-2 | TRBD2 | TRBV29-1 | CSVPLAGYTGELFF | TGCAGCGTCCCACTAGCGGGGTACACCGGGGAGCTGTTTTTT
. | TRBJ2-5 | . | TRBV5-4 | CASSFFGTQYF | TGTGCCAGCAGCTTTTTTGGGACCCAGTACTTC
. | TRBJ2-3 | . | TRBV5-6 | CASSRGSVPPGYF | TGTGCCAGCAGCCGAGGGTCCGTCCCCCCGGGGTATTTT
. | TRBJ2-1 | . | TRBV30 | CAWSVGLARNEQFF | TGTGCCTGGAGTGTAGGGTTAGCTCGCAATGAGCAGTTCTTC
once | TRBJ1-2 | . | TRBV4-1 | CASSQEYARNYGYTF | TGCGCCAGCAGCCAAGAATACGCTCGGAACTATGGCTACACCTTC
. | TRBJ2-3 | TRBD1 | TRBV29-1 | CSVEATGGNLDTQYF | TGCAGCGTTGAAGCTACAGGGGGCAATTTAGATACGCAGTATTTT
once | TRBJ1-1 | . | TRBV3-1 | CASTSYTEAFF | TGTGCCAGCACTTCCTACACTGAAGCTTTCTTT
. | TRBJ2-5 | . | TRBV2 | CASSELMTLETQYF | TGTGCCAGCAGTGAACTCATGACTTTGGAGACCCAGTACTTC
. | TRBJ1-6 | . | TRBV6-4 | CASSDLMGSPLHF | TGTGCCAGCAGTGACTTGATGGGGTCACCCCTCCACTTT
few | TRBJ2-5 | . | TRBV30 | CAWSVRETQYF | TGTGCCTGGAGTGTACGGGAGACCCAGTACTTC
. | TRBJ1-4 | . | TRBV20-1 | CSANLGKLFF | TGCAGTGCTAATCTCGGAAAACTGTTTTTT
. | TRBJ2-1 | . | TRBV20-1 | CSARDRGGFNNEQFF | TGCAGTGCTAGAGATCGGGGCGGGTTCAACAATGAGCAGTTCTTC
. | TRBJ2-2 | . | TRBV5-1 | CASSPWWGTGELFF | TGCGCCAGCAGCCCTTGGTGGGGCACCGGGGAGCTGTTTTTT
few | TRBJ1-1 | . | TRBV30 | CASWLHEAFF | TGTGCCTCGTGGTTGCACGAAGCTTTCTTT
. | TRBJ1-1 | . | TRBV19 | CASSVSGNTEAFF | TGTGCCAGTAGTGTTTCAGGGAACACTGAAGCTTTCTTT
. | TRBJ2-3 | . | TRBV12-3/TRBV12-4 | CASSSSGLGDSTQYF | TGTGCCAGCAGTTCCTCGGGACTAGGGGACAGTACGCAGTATTTT
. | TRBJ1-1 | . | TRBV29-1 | CSVWVLFVAEAFF | TGCAGCGTTTGGGTCCTGTTTGTCGCTGAAGCTTTCTTT
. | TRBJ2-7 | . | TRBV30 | CAWSRSGLPTEQYF | TGTGCCTGGAGTCGGTCGGGGCTTCCTACCGAGCAGTACTTC
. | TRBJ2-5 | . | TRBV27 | CASSTPPETQYF | TGTGCCAGCAGCACGCCCCCGGAGACCCAGTACTTC
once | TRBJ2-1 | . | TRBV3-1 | CASSPPVSARAQFF | TGTGCCAGCAGCCCGCCGGTTTCAGCGCGGGCGCAGTTCTTC
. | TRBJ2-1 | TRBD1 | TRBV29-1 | CSVVQGGKNEQFF | TGCAGCGTTGTACAGGGGGGAAAAAATGAGCAGTTCTTC
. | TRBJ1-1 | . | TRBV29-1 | CSVEGPTSGTEAFF | TGCAGCGTTGAAGGGCCTACTTCGGGCACTGAAGCTTTCTTT
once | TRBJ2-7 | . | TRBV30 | CAWRQDSYEQYF | TGTGCCTGGAGACAGGACTCCTACGAGCAGTACTTC
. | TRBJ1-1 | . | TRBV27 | CASTPDWGQAEAFF | TGTGCCAGCACCCCTGATTGGGGGCAAGCTGAAGCTTTCTTT
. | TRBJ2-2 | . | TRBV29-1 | CSVLDGNTGELFF | TGCAGCGTTCTTGACGGGAACACCGGGGAGCTGTTTTTT
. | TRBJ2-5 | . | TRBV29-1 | CSVERGKTQYF | TGCAGCGTTGAGAGGGGAAAGACCCAGTACTTC
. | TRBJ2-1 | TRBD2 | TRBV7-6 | CASSSVAGRSYNEQFF | TGTGCCAGCAGCTCTGTAGCGGGGCGCTCCTACAATGAGCAGTTCTTC
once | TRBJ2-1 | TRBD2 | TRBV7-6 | CASSFSGGHYNEQFF | TGTGCCAGCAGCTTTAGCGGGGGCCACTACAATGAGCAGTTCTTC
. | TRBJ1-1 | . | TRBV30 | CAWSGYRLEAFF | TGTGCCTGGAGTGGGTACCGACTTGAAGCTTTCTTT
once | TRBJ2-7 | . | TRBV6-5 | CASSYGAGPYEQYF | TGTGCCAGCAGTTACGGGGCGGGACCCTACGAGCAGTACTTC
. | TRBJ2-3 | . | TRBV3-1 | CASSHADYRDTQYF | TGTGCCAGCAGCCATGCGGACTACAGGGATACGCAGTATTTT
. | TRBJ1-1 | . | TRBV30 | CALGSTEAFF | TGTGCCTTGGGTAGCACTGAAGCTTTCTTT
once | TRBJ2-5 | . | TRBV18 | CASSPNSAEQETQYF | TGTGCCAGCTCACCCAATTCGGCGGAACAAGAGACCCAGTACTTC
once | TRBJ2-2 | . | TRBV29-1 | CSVEDPDRGGELFF | TGCAGCGTTGAAGACCCAGATAGGGGTGGGGAGCTGTTTTTT
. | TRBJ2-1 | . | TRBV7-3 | CASSLTGRQNDEQFF | TGTGCCAGCAGCTTAACAGGAAGGCAAAACGATGAGCAGTTCTTC
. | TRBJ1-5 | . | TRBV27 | CASSPRGQVSNQPQHF | TGTGCCAGCAGTCCCCGTGGACAAGTGAGCAATCAGCCCCAGCATTTT
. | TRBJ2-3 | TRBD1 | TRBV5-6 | CASSSPPGQGISYSTDTQYF | TGTGCCAGCAGCTCGCCGCCGGGACAGGGGATCTCCTATAGCACAGATACGCAGTATTTT
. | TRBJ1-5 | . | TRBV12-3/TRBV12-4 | CASSPITGSPDQPQHF | TGTGCCAGCAGTCCTATTACAGGGTCCCCCGATCAGCCCCAGCATTTT
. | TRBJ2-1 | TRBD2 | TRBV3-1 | CASSHIAGSSYNEQFF | TGTGCCAGCAGTCACATAGCGGGGAGCTCCTACAATGAGCAGTTCTTC
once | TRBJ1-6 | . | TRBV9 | CASSVDTLGSPLHF | TGTGCCAGCAGCGTAGACACTCTAGGTTCACCCCTCCACTTT
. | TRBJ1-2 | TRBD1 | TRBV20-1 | CSAIQGALDYGYTF | TGCAGTGCCATACAGGGGGCCCTTGACTATGGCTACACCTTC